The rows below give T cell receptor beta chains drawn from one sample of a study of cytomegalovirus exposure and HLA in healthy donors. Assay used: immunoSEQ multiplex PCR; TCRdb lists only in-frame clones, some missing. The sample has 150,000 or so clones; over 70% are singletons. Sequencing used PBMCs. The receptor source for this set is a woman aged 40 to 55 in good health and CMV-seropositive. Both conserved end residues are part of each CDR3. D genes are given only for firm matches. Size values are once, few and many counts, or a class for expanded clones, and some rows have none.

clone_size	d_call	j_call	v_call	cdr3_nt	cdr3_aa
once	TRBD2	TRBJ2-1	TRBV19	TGTGCCAGTAGTATAGCTGGGGGGGGACTCGTCGGAGGTTCCTACAATGAGCAGTTCTTC	CASSIAGGGLVGGSYNEQFF
few	.	TRBJ1-2	TRBV7-9	TGTGCCAGCAGCCCCCGAGAGGCGGCCTATGGCTACACCTTC	CASSPREAAYGYTF
.	.	TRBJ1-1	TRBV19	TGTGCCAGTAGTCCGGGACAAGGGAACACTGAAGCTTTCTTT	CASSPGQGNTEAFF
.	.	TRBJ2-5	TRBV5-1	TGCGCCAGCAAGTCGGGGGTAGCCGGAGAGACCCAGTACTTC	CASKSGVAGETQYF
few	TRBD1	TRBJ1-2	TRBV7-9	TGTTCCAGCAGCTCCGAACGAAGACAGGGGGAGTTTTACTATGGCTACACCTTC	CSSSSERRQGEFYYGYTF
once	.	TRBJ1-6	TRBV7-3	TGTGCCAGCAGCTGGTCTAATAATTCACCCCTCCACTTT	CASSWSNNSPLHF
.	TRBD1	TRBJ1-1	TRBV27	TGTGCCAGCAGCGACAGGGCGGTCACTGAAGCTTTCTTT	CASSDRAVTEAFF
.	TRBD2	TRBJ2-1	TRBV19	TGTGCCAGTAGTACCGGACTAGCGGGGGGCCATGGCAATGAGCAGTTCTTC	CASSTGLAGGHGNEQFF
.	TRBD1	TRBJ2-5	TRBV10-1	TGCGCCAGCAGTGATTTACAGGGGGCTTCTGAGACCCAGTACTTC	CASSDLQGASETQYF
few	.	TRBJ1-1	TRBV6-5	TGTGCCAGCAGATCGTCCGGGACACCGAACACTGAAGCTTTCTTT	CASRSSGTPNTEAFF
once	TRBD1	TRBJ1-2	TRBV28	TGTGCCAGCAGCACCGACAGGGTTGGCTACACCTTC	CASSTDRVGYTF
.	.	TRBJ1-2	TRBV19	TGTGCCAGTAGTGGTGGTGTAGGGACAACTAACTATGGCTACACCTTC	CASSGGVGTTNYGYTF
.	TRBD2	TRBJ2-2	TRBV30	TGTGCCTCCCAGCGGGGGTACGGGGAGCTGTTTTTT	CASQRGYGELFF
few	.	TRBJ1-2	TRBV5-1	TGCGCCAGCAGCTTGGACGGTACCGCCGGCTATGGCTACACCTTC	CASSLDGTAGYGYTF
.	.	TRBJ2-7	TRBV7-9	TGTGCCAGCAGCGCCGACAGTCTCTTGGGCGGGCAGTACTTC	CASSADSLLGGQYF
.	.	TRBJ1-2	TRBV19	TGTGCCAGTTCACCCAGGGGAATATCTTATGGCTACACCTTC	CASSPRGISYGYTF
.	.	TRBJ1-1	TRBV5-6	TGTGCCAGCAGCCGCAGAAGGGGCCCGGGTATGAACACTGAAGCTTTCTTT	CASSRRRGPGMNTEAFF
.	.	TRBJ2-7	TRBV6-6	TGTGCCACCTCCCTACTGCTTGTGAACGAGCAGTACTTC	CATSLLLVNEQYF
.	.	TRBJ2-1	TRBV4-1	TGCGCCAGCAGCCCCGGCCTCAGCGGACGTACCTACAATGAGCAGTTCTTC	CASSPGLSGRTYNEQFF
.	.	TRBJ1-4	TRBV10-2	TGCGCCAGCAGTGTGGCAGGGAGGCGAGAAAAACTGTTTTTT	CASSVAGRREKLFF
once	TRBD2	TRBJ2-3	TRBV7-8	TGTGCCAGCAGCTTATGGCGGGGGGCAAGCACAGATACGCAGTATTTT	CASSLWRGASTDTQYF
.	TRBD1	TRBJ1-6	TRBV12-5	TGTGCTAGTGGTTGGGGACAGAGCTCCTATAATTCACCCCTCCACTTT	CASGWGQSSYNSPLHF
.	TRBD2	TRBJ2-3	TRBV7-6	TGTGCCAGCAGCGACGGACTAGCCTCCACAGATACGCAGTATTTT	CASSDGLASTDTQYF
.	.	TRBJ2-5	TRBV2	TGTGCCAGCAGTGATGGCAGGTACCAAGAGACCCAGTACTTC	CASSDGRYQETQYF
.	.	TRBJ2-2	TRBV7-2	TGTGCCACCAACAGGGATGACGGGGAGCTGTTTTTT	CATNRDDGELFF
.	TRBD2	TRBJ2-6	TRBV19	TGTGCCAGTAGTATTGGGGGGGGAACTGGGGCCAACGTCCTGACTTTC	CASSIGGGTGANVLTF
.	TRBD2	TRBJ2-1	TRBV7-2	TGTGCCAGCAGCCCAGAGACTAGCGTGGGTTCCTACAATGAGCAGTTCTTC	CASSPETSVGSYNEQFF
.	TRBD1	TRBJ2-7	TRBV6-1	TGTGCCAGCAGTCAGGGGGCGGCGGGTAACGAGCAGTACTTC	CASSQGAAGNEQYF
many	.	TRBJ2-7	TRBV5-1	TGCGCCAGCAGCTTGGGGACTACCTCCTACGAGCAGTACTTC	CASSLGTTSYEQYF
.	TRBD1	TRBJ1-1	TRBV7-2	TGTGCCAGCAGATGGACAGGCACCATGAACACTGAAGCTTTCTTT	CASRWTGTMNTEAFF
.	.	TRBJ2-7	TRBV19	TGTGCCAGTAGTAGGTGGGCCGGCGGGGGCACAATCGACGAGCAGTACTTC	CASSRWAGGGTIDEQYF
.	.	TRBJ1-3	TRBV19	TGTGCCAGTAGTATAGCAGATCGATCATACTCTGGAAACACCATATATTTT	CASSIADRSYSGNTIYF